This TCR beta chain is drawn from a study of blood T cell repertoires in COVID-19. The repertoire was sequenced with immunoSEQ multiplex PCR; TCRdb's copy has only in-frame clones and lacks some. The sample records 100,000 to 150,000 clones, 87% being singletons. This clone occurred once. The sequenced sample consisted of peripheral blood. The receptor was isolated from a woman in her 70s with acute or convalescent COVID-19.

The CDR3 bases are TGTGCCAGCAGGGGCCTCGGAATGAACACTGAAGCTTTCTTT. Its protein product is CASRGLGMNTEAFF. The V and J genes are TRBV6-5 and TRBJ1-1, with D hard to call. The germline V gene has CDR1 MNHEY and CDR2 SVGAGI. The CDR3 covers 14 residues. V lost 6 bases, J lost 0 bases, and 11 bases lay in between.